This section outlines one T cell receptor (beta chain) sequence together with its context. What this receptor recognizes is not known. One end of the junction does not line up with germline, which may come from a read error. The treatment or condition label of this sample denotes: allogeneic hematopoietic cell transplantation with graft depleted of TCRalphabeta T cells and CD19 B cells. TCRalphabeta/CD19-depleted allogeneic hematopoietic cell grafts were given to the transplant recipients, all of whom were children. The library was obtained by PCR. The run used an Illumina HiSeq 2500. TCR library preparation used molecular barcoding, with unique molecular identifiers applied to normalize quantification of the TCRbeta repertoire. TCRdb reran the public reads through fastp at Q25 and MiXCR, keeping productive beta chains. Records with the same CDR3 protein are collapsed into one entry carrying the most frequent genes and DNA. In this sample the table shows roughly 310,000 distinct CDR3 sequences, around 20% of which occur a single time. The top ten constitute approximately 9.9% of the sample.

The data belong to a study of T-cell reconstitution after alpha-beta-depleted transplantation in children (dated by TCRdb to 2015 to 2016). With respect to the entire study: Using TCR repertoire profiling, the study quantitatively followed how T-cell immune reconstitution unfolded in children after TCRalphabeta/CD19-depleted allogeneic hematopoietic cell transplantation.

Study-level results and caveats: The apparently early alphabetaT-cell count recovery about two months after transplant was reportedly dependent on only several hundred rapidly expanded clones derived from non-depleted graft cells. The high TCRbeta diversity at day 60 in some patients was ascribed to recipient T cells and intrathymic progenitors that had survived conditioning. Hyperexpanded clone frequencies declined over subsequent months; after one year, T-cell counts and TCRbeta diversity were mostly attributed to newly produced T cells.

CDR1 is given as SGHTA and CDR2 as FQGTGA, both from the germline V gene. Including the terminal cysteine and phenylalanine, the CDR3 comprises 16 residues. Just the 48-base CDR3 DNA is kept, in frame starting at base 1. The chain was built from TRBV7-3 and TRBJ2-3; TRBD2 might be the D gene, on 6 matching bases. The sequencing used PBMCs, mostly from graft donor cells, collected 180 days after TCRalphabeta/CD19-depleted stem cell transplant. The sequence derives from a male patient between 5 and 17 years old who had a stem cell transplant for acute lymphoblastic leukemia, so the T cells may come from the graft donor. In nucleotides, the sequence is TGTGCCAGCAGCGTTGGACTATCGAAGGGCACAGATTCGCAGTATTTT. This encodes CASSVGLSKGTDSQYF.